This record concerns one T cell receptor (beta chain) sequence. Its antigen is unknown. The diagnosis was founded upon clinical symptoms, serum thyroxine, TRAb, thyroid ultrasound and orbital computed tomography. The study amplified TCR beta CDR3 regions using RNA transcripts. In the first round, RT-PCR was carried out with HTBI primers, and a multiplex PCR formed the second round. TCRdb recomputed calls from the multiplex PCR reads with MiXCR, one row per CDR3 protein. The sample lists 660,000 or so distinct CDR3 sequences; about 38% were seen once. The data derive from a study of Graves' ophthalmopathy and Graves' hyperthyroidism. Overall study: Peripheral blood samples were taken at initial diagnosis, before any treatment.

Broader study findings: Ophthalmopathy progression was predicted with about 67% sensitivity and about 72% specificity.

Sequenced material: peripheral blood. This receptor was obtained from an adult man with Graves' ophthalmopathy.

This chain's CDR3 is CAWSLQGGNQPQHF. The CDR3, as DNA: TGTGCCTGGAGTCTTCAAGGGGGGAATCAGCCCCAGCATTTT. The rearrangement joins TRBV7-9 to TRBJ1-5; D might be TRBD1 (6 bases). The ends were cut back, 11 bases at V and 4 bases at J, with 18 bases in the middle. The CDR3 is made up of 14 amino acids. CDR1 and CDR2 from the germline V gene are SEHNR and FQNEAQ (reference sequence).